This T cell receptor beta chain stems from a study of control samples from healthy donors and cancer patients. Trimming removed 7 bases from V and 6 bases from J; junction bases left unmatched: 9. CDR3 length equals 13 residues. Germline CDR1 SGHRS, CDR2 YFSETQ. The repertoire was sequenced with immunoSEQ multiplex PCR; TCRdb's copy has only in-frame clones and lacks some. The repertoire includes around 110,000 clones, 80% to 90% of them detected once, and around 1.1% sits in the top ten. This clone was observed a single time. V is TRBV5-1 and J is TRBJ2-5; 7 bases agree with TRBD1. This TCR derives from a woman aged 45-65 years with colorectal cancer. Sequences were obtained from PBMCs. CDR3 bases: TGCGCCAGCGGTTCGACAGGGCCCCAGACCCAGTACTTC. Encoded protein: CASGSTGPQTQYF.